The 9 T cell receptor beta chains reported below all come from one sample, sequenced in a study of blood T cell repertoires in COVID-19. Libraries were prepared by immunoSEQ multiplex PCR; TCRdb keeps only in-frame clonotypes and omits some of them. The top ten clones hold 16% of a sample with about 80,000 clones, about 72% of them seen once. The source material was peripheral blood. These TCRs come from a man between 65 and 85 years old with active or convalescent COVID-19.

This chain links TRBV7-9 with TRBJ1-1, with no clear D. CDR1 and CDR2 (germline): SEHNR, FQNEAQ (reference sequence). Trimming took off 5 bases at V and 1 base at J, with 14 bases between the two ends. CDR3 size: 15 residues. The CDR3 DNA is TGTGCCAGCAGCCCCCCTGCGGGTAAGAACACTGAAGCTTTCTTT. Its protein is CASSPPAGKNTEAFF.

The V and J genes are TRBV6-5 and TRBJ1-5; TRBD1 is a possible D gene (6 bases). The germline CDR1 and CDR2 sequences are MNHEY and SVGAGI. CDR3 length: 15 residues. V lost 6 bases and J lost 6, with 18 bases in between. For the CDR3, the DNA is TGTGCCAGCAGCCCCGCCTTGGGGGCCGGTCAGCCCCAGCATTTT. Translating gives CASSPALGAGQPQHF.

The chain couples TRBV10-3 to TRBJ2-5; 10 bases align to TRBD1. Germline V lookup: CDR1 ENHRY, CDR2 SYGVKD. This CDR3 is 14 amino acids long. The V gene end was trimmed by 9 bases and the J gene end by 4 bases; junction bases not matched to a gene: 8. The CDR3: CAIGGTGVGETQYF. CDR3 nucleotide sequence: TGTGCCATTGGCGGGACAGGGGTCGGAGAGACCCAGTACTTC.

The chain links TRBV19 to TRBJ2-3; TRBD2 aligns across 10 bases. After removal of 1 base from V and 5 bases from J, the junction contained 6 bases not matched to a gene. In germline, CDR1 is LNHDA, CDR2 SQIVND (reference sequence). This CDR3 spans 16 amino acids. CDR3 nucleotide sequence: TGTGCCAGTAGTATAGTTCCCAGCGGGGGGGGAGATACGCAGTATTTT. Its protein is CASSIVPSGGGDTQYF.

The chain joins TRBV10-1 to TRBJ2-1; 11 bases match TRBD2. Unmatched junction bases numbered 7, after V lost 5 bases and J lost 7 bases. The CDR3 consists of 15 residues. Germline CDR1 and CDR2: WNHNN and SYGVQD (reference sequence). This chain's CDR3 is CASSRQLAGDNEQFF. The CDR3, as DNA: TGCGCCAGCAGTCGCCAACTAGCGGGGGATAATGAGCAGTTCTTC.

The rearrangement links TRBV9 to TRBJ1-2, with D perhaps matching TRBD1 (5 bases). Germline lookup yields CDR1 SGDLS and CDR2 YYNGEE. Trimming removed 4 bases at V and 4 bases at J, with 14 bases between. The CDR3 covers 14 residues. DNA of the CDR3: TGTGCCAGCAGCCCCAGTATAGGGGTCTATGGCTACACCTTC. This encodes CASSPSIGVYGYTF. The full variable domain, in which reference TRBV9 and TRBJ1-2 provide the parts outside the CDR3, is DSGVTQTPKHLITATGQRVTLRCSPRSGDLSVYWYQQSLDQGLQFLIQYYNGEERAKGNILERFSAQQFPDLHSELNLSSLELGDSALYFCASSPSIGVYGYTFGSGTRLTVV.

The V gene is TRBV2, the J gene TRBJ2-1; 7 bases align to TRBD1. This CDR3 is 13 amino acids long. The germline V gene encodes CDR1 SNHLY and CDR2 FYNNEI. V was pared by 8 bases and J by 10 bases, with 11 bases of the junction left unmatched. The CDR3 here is CASRRQGEGEQFF. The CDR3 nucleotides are TGTGCCAGCCGAAGACAGGGCGAGGGCGAGCAGTTCTTC.

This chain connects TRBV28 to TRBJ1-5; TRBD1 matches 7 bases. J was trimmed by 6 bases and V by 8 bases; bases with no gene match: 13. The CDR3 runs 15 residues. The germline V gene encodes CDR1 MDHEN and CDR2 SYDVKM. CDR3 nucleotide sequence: TGTGCCAGCGCACCGGTTCGGGCAGGGGGTCAGCCCCAGCATTTT. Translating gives CASAPVRAGGQPQHF.

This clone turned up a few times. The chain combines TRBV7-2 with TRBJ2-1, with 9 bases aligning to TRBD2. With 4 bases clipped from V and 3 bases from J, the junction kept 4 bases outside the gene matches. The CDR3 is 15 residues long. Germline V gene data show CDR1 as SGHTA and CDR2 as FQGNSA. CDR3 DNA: TGTGCCAGCAGCTCTAGCGGGGCAATCTACAATGAGCAGTTCTTC. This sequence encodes CASSSSGAIYNEQFF.